The T cell receptor beta chain described here comes from a study of T cells after yellow fever vaccination. Trimming took off 7 bases at V and 6 bases at J, with 33 bases between the two ends. CDR1 MNHEY and CDR2 SVGEGT come from the germline V gene. CDR3 length: 19 residues. For TCR, cDNA came from 5'RACE template switching, which added a universal primer site and UMIs. TCRdb fed the 5' RACE reads into MiXCR, producing one record per CDR3 protein. Of a few hundred thousand distinct CDR3 sequences in the sample, 4.1% are singletons; the top ten hold 20% to 25%. Sequencing used PBMCs, obtained 5 days after the yellow fever booster vaccination. This TCR came from a man younger than 35 who received the YFV17D yellow fever vaccine. This chain connects TRBV6-2 or TRBV6-3 to TRBJ1-2; a weak D match, TRBD1 (5 bases). The CDR3 is CASITPPLGRQTPANGYTF. In nucleotides, the CDR3 is TGTGCCAGCATCACACCACCACTGGGGCGCCAAACCCCCGCGAATGGCTACACCTTC.